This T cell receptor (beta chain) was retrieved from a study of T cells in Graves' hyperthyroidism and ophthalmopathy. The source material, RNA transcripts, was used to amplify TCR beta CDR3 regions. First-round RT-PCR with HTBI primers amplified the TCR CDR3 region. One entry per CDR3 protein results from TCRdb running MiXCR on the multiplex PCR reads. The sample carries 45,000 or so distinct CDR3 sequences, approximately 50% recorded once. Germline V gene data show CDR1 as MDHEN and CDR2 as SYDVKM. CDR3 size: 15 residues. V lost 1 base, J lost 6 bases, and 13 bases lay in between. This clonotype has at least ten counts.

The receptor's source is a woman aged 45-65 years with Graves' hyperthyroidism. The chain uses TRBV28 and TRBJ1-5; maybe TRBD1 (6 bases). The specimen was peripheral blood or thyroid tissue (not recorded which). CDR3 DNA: TGTGCCAGCAGTTTATCGGGGGGGCTGGGTCAGCCCCAGCATTTT. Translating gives CASSLSGGLGQPQHF.